These 10 T cell receptor beta chains share one sample of origin, sequenced in a study of shared clonotypes between healthy human individuals. Assay used: immunoSEQ multiplex PCR; TCRdb lists only in-frame clones, some missing. The repertoire holds about 2.1 million clones, about 94% seen once, with about 1.6% in the top ten. Only CD45RO-negative cells positively selected for CCR7 counted as naive CD8 cells, so terminally differentiated effector memory CD45RA+ cells were excluded. The material sequenced was naive CD8+ T cells from PBMCs. These TCRs come from a man in his late teens or twenties in good health. Some clones in this sample may be carry-over from other donors' samples.

The CDR3 DNA follows: TGTGCCAGCAGCCAGGGGCAGGGGGCGGGTTTGGACACTGAAGCTTTCTTT. Translated, it gives CASSQGQGAGLDTEAFF. V usage is TRBV4-2 and J usage is TRBJ1-1; 8 positions match TRBD1. CDR3 length: 17 amino acids. The V segment lost 3 bases and the J segment 3 bases; nucleotides outside the gene matches: 12. Germline CDR1 LGHNA, CDR2 YNFKEQ.

This chain uses TRBV6-1 with TRBJ1-1, with a tentative D call TRBD1 (6 bases). CDR1 is MNHNS, CDR2 SASEGT, per germline. The V end was cut by 3 bases, the J end by 6 bases, with 17 bases between. This CDR3 region has 15 residues. The CDR3 coding sequence is TGTGCCAGCAGTGAGGGCGTCCGAGGGGGTCCTGAAGCTTTCTTT. Its protein product is CASSEGVRGGPEAFF.

This clone was recorded only once. The CDR3 DNA reads TGCGCCAGCAGCGTGGGGGCAGACTCCTACGAGCAGTACTTC. This gives the protein CASSVGADSYEQYF. The J gene is TRBJ2-7, the V gene TRBV5-1; tentatively, D is TRBD1 (6 bases). The CDR3 runs 14 residues. Trimming shortened V by 4 bases and J by 0 bases, and 11 bases separated the two germline ends. Germline V CDR1 and CDR2: SGHRS, YFSETQ.

The genes are TRBV27 and TRBJ1-1; D unclear. CDR1 is MNHEY, CDR2 SMNVEV, per germline (reference sequence). There are 14 residues in the CDR3. The germline V and J ends were trimmed by 4 bases and 0 bases, with 9 bases remaining between them. The CDR3 bases are TGTGCCAGCAGTTATGTGGGAATGAACACTGAAGCTTTCTTT. Translation gives CASSYVGMNTEAFF.

The gene calls are TRBV29-1 and TRBJ2-7; maybe TRBD2 (5 bases). CDR1 SQVTM and CDR2 ANQGSEA come from the germline V gene. Trimming took 4 bases from V and 2 from J, leaving 12 bases between them. The CDR3 consists of 13 residues. The CDR3 sequence is CSVGGPSTYEQYF. The CDR3 DNA sequence: TGCAGCGTTGGCGGGCCCAGCACCTACGAGCAGTACTTC.

The genes are TRBV7-8 and TRBJ2-7, with unresolved D. The CDR3 covers 15 residues. V shed 0 bases and J shed 4 bases, with 13 bases lying between them. Germline V gene data show CDR1 as SGHVS and CDR2 as FQNEAQ. This chain's CDR3 is CASSLAYPPRYEQYF. DNA for the CDR3: TGTGCCAGCAGCTTAGCATACCCCCCCCGGTACGAGCAGTACTTC.

The chain joins TRBV13 to TRBJ1-2, with a weak D call TRBD1 (5 bases). V lost 8 bases to trimming and J lost 1 base, with 17 bases between them. CDR3 length: 15 amino acids. Germline values: CDR1 PRHDT, CDR2 FYEKMQ (reference sequence). CDR3 DNA sequence: TGTGCCAGCTCGGCCGGTTGGGGCGATAACTATGGCTACACCTTC. Protein: CASSAGWGDNYGYTF.

On this clone itself: The sample carries other DNA sequences with the same CDR3. V usage is TRBV29-1 and J usage is TRBJ2-1, with D unclear. The V and J ends lost 2 bases and 4 bases respectively, with 6 bases between them. Germline loops: CDR1 SQVTM, CDR2 ANQGSEA. This CDR3 has 12 residues. The CDR3 DNA sequence: TGCAGCGTTGAAAGGCGGTACAATGAGCAGTTCTTC. Translating it yields CSVERRYNEQFF.

The rearrangement links TRBV5-1 to TRBJ2-3, with 11 bases that match TRBD2. The ends lost 0 bases at V and 11 bases at J; junction bases unmatched: 17. Germline CDR1 reads SGHRS; CDR2 reads YFSETQ. This CDR3 has 18 residues. Here the CDR3 reads CASSLEGRSGLADPEQYF. CDR3 sequence (DNA): TGCGCCAGCAGCTTGGAGGGGAGGTCGGGACTAGCGGACCCGGAGCAGTATTTT.

This chain connects TRBV6-5 to TRBJ1-5, with 10 bases that match TRBD1. Per the germline V gene, CDR1 is MNHEY and CDR2 is SVGAGI. This CDR3 comprises 15 residues. V lost 5 bases and J lost 7; bases outside the gene matches: 8. Written as DNA, the CDR3 is TGTGCCAGCAGTCCGCTCGGGGACAGGGGACAGCCCCAGCATTTT. It translates to CASSPLGDRGQPQHF.